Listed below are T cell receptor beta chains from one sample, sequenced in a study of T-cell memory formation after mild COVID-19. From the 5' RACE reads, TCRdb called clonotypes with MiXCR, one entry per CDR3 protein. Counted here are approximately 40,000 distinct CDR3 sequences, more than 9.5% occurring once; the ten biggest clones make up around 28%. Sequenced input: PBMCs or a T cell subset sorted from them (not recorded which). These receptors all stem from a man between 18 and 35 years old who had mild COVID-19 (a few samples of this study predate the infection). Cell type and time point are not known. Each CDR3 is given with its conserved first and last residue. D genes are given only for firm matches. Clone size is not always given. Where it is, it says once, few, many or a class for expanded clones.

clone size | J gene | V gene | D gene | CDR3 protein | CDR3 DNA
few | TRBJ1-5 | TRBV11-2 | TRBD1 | CASSSGQGDDQPQHF | TGTGCCAGCAGCTCCGGACAGGGGGATGATCAGCCCCAGCATTTT
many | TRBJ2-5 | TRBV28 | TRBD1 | CASSLQGASETQYF | TGTGCCAGCAGTTTACAGGGGGCATCGGAGACCCAGTACTTC
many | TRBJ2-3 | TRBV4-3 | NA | CASSQARMDGRNTDTQYF | TGCGCCAGCAGCCAAGCGAGAATGGACGGACGTAACACAGATACGCAGTATTTT
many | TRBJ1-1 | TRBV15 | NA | CATSIRSQRNTEAFF | TGTGCCACCAGCATAAGGAGCCAGCGGAACACTGAAGCTTTCTTT
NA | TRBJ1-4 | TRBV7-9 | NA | CASSFISGLGEKLFF | TGTGCCAGCAGCTTTATTTCAGGGCTGGGCGAAAAACTGTTTTTT
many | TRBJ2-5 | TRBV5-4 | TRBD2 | CASSRQTSGAGETQYF | TGTGCCAGCAGCCGACAGACTAGCGGGGCCGGAGAGACCCAGTACTTC
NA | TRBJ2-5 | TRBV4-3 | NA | CASSQDLGRPQETQYF | TGCGCCAGCAGCCAAGATCTGGGCAGGCCACAAGAGACCCAGTACTTC
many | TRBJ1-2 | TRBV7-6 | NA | CASSARLRATYGYTF | TGTGCCAGCAGCGCGAGGCTCCGAGCGACCTATGGCTACACCTTC
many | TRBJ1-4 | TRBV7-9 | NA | CASSLDPRAIKLFF | TGTGCCAGCAGCTTAGATCCAAGGGCCATAAAACTGTTTTTT
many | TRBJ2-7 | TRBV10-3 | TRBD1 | CAISESKAGGDEQYF | TGTGCCATCAGTGAGTCGAAGGCAGGGGGCGACGAGCAGTACTTC
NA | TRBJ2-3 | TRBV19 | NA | CASSIYGGTDTQYF | TGTGCCAGTAGTATATACGGGGGCACAGATACGCAGTATTTT
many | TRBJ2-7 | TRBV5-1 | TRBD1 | CASSPGGTGGSSYEQYF | TGCGCCAGCAGCCCCGGGGGGACAGGGGGGAGCTCCTACGAGCAGTACTTC
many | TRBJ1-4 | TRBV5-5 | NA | CASSLYTTNEKLFF | TGTGCCAGCAGCTTGTATACAACTAATGAAAAACTGTTTTTT
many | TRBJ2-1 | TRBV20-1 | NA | CSAIGQGGFTYNEQFF | TGCAGTGCCATAGGACAGGGAGGGTTTACCTACAATGAGCAGTTCTTC
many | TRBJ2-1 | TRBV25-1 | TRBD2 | CASSVRERGAANEQFF | TGTGCCAGCAGTGTAAGGGAGCGGGGGGCCGCCAATGAGCAGTTCTTC
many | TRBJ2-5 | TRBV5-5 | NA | CASSFSRADRETQYF | TGTGCCAGCAGCTTCTCCAGGGCTGACCGAGAGACCCAGTACTTC
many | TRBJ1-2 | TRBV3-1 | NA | CASSQDAAGLYYGYTF | TGTGCCAGCAGCCAAGATGCGGCGGGTCTATACTATGGCTACACCTTC
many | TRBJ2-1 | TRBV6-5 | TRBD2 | CASSALAGGHEQFF | TGTGCCAGCAGTGCGCTAGCGGGGGGCCATGAGCAGTTCTTC
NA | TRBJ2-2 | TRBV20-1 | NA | CSARATETNTGELFF | TGCAGTGCTAGAGCTACGGAGACCAACACCGGGGAGCTGTTTTTT
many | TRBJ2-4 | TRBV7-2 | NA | CASSLASEHIQYF | TGTGCCAGCAGCTTAGCTAGCGAGCACATTCAGTACTTC
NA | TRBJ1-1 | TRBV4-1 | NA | CASSLGGVTEAFF | TGCGCCAGCAGCCTGGGGGGCGTCACTGAAGCTTTCTTT
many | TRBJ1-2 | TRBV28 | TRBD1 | CASRREGAYGYTF | TGTGCCAGCAGACGAGAGGGGGCCTATGGCTACACCTTC
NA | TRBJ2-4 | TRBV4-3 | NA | CASSQASERSRQYF | TGCGCCAGCAGCCAAGCGTCGGAGAGGTCAAGGCAGTACTTC
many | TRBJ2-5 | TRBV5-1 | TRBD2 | CASSPGTSGAQETQYF | TGCGCCAGCAGCCCCGGGACTAGCGGGGCCCAAGAGACCCAGTACTTC
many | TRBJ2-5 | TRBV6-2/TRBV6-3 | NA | CASAPRGHWTQYF | TGTGCCAGCGCTCCTAGAGGACACTGGACCCAGTACTTC
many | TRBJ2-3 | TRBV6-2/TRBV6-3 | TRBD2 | CASGAGLVTDTQYF | TGTGCCAGCGGAGCGGGGTTAGTCACAGATACGCAGTATTTT
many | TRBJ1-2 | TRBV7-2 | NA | CASSPHNANYGYTF | TGTGCCAGCAGCCCACACAACGCGAACTATGGCTACACCTTC
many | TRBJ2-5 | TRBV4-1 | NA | CASSPPVLETQYF | TGCGCCAGCAGCCCCCCGGTTCTGGAGACCCAGTACTTC
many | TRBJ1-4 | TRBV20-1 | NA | CSASPATGLNEKLFF | TGCAGTGCTAGCCCGGCCACAGGACTTAATGAAAAACTGTTTTTT
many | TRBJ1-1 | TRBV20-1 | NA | CSAAPGLPRGTEAFF | TGCAGTGCGGCCCCGGGACTCCCAAGGGGGACTGAAGCTTTCTTT
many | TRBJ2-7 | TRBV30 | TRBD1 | CAWRRTGAHEQYF | TGTGCCTGGAGAAGGACAGGGGCACACGAGCAGTACTTC
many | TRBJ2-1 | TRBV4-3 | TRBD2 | CASSQEAGGVREQFF | TGCGCCAGCAGCCAAGAGGCGGGGGGGGTTCGAGAGCAGTTCTTC
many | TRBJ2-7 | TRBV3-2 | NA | CASSQGLAGGSSYEQYF | TGTGCCAGCAGCCAAGGACTAGCGGGGGGCAGCTCCTACGAGCAGTACTTC
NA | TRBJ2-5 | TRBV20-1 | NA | CSAIWGETQYF | TGCAGCGCCATCTGGGGGGAGACCCAGTACTTC
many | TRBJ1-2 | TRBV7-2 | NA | CASSPQTGNYGYTF | TGTGCCAGCAGCCCACAGACAGGCAACTATGGCTACACCTTC
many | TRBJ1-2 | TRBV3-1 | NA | CASSQGGEGYTF | TGTGCCAGCAGCCAAGGAGGGGAAGGCTACACCTTC
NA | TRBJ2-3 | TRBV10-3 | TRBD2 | CAISEGLAYTSTDTQYF | TGTGCCATCAGCGAGGGACTAGCGTATACGAGCACAGATACGCAGTATTTT
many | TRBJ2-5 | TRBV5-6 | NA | CASSSRGDQETQYF | TGTGCCAGCAGCTCCAGGGGGGACCAAGAGACCCAGTACTTC
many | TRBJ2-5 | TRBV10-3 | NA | CAISEPQETQYF | TGTGCCATCAGTGAGCCCCAAGAGACCCAGTACTTC
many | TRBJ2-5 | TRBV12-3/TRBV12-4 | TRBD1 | CASSQELGSRDSEQETQYF | TGTGCCAGCAGCCAAGAACTCGGATCACGGGACAGTGAACAAGAGACCCAGTACTTC
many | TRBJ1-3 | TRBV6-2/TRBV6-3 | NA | CASSYSLEGNTIYF | TGTGCCAGCAGTTACTCGTTGGAGGGAAACACCATATATTTT
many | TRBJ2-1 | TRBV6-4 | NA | CASSDSGRSSYNEQFF | TGTGCCAGCAGTGACTCGGGTAGGAGCTCCTACAATGAGCAGTTCTTC
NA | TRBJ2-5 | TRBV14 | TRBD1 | CASSQDYGTGRSQTQYF | TGTGCCAGCAGCCAAGATTACGGGACAGGGAGGTCCCAGACCCAGTACTTC
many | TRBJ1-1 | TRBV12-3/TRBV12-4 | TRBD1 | CASSRDRLDTEAFF | TGTGCCAGCAGTCGGGACAGGTTGGACACTGAAGCTTTCTTT
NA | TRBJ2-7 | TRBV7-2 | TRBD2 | CASSLVTSGVISYEQYF | TGTGCCAGCAGCTTAGTAACTAGCGGGGTGATCTCTTACGAGCAGTACTTC
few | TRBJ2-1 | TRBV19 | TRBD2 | CASSIWDYHNEQFF | TGTGCCAGTAGTATCTGGGACTACCACAATGAGCAGTTCTTC
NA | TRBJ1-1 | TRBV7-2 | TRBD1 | CASSRDRGGYTEAFF | TGTGCCAGCAGTCGGGACAGGGGAGGATACACTGAAGCTTTCTTT
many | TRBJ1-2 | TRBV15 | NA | CATSRDRVEGRVDYGYTF | TGTGCCACCAGCAGAGATCGAGTTGAGGGCCGGGTAGATTATGGCTACACCTTC
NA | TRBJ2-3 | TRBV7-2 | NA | CASSLMGGGTDTQYF | TGTGCCAGCAGCTTAATGGGCGGTGGCACAGATACGCAGTATTTT
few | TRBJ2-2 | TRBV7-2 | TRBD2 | CASSATGTSGGSPNTGELFF | TGTGCCAGCAGCGCAACCGGGACTAGCGGGGGGTCTCCGAACACCGGGGAGCTGTTTTTT
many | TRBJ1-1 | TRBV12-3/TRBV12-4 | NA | CASRAPGRPNIIGTEAFF | TGTGCCAGCAGAGCCCCGGGACGCCCGAACATTATAGGGACTGAAGCTTTCTTT
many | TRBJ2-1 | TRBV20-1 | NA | CSARAYSYNEQFF | TGCAGTGCGCGAGCGTACTCCTACAATGAGCAGTTCTTC
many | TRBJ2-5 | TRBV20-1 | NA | CSARDIQGPQETQYF | TGCAGTGCTAGAGACATACAGGGCCCTCAAGAGACCCAGTACTTC
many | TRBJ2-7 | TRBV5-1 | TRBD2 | CASSPTSGKTNYEQYF | TGCGCCAGCAGCCCTACTAGCGGGAAAACCAATTACGAGCAGTACTTC
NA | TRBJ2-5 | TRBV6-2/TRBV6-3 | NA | CASRQSRGLQETQYF | TGTGCCAGCAGACAAAGTCGGGGACTTCAAGAGACCCAGTACTTC
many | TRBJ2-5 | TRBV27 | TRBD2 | CASRRASGQETQYF | TGTGCCAGCAGGAGGGCTAGCGGACAAGAGACCCAGTACTTC
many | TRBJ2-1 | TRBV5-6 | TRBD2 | CASSFRGGYNEQFF | TGTGCCAGCAGCTTTCGCGGGGGATACAATGAGCAGTTCTTC
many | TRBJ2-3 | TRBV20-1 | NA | CSARDSSGTDTQYF | TGCAGTGCTAGAGATTCGAGCGGCACAGATACGCAGTATTTT
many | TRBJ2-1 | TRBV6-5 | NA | CASRYVGGNEQFF | TGTGCCAGCAGATATGTTGGAGGCAATGAGCAGTTCTTC